The 9 T cell receptor beta chains given below trace back to one sample, sequenced in a study of preoperative IRX-2 immunotherapy in early breast cancer. Some clones are missing from TCRdb's copy, which holds only in-frame ones; the method was immunoSEQ multiplex PCR. There are around 62,000 clones in the sample; approximately 95% occur only once, and under 2% lies in the top ten. Stated treatment: preoperative locoregional IRX-2 cytokine immunotherapy. The sample was gathered from a patient treated with IRX-2 immunotherapy. These receptors were obtained from a human donor with breast cancer.

Here the CDR3 DNA reads TGTGCCAGCAGCGTAGGTAGGGAGCAATTTTATACGCAGTATTTT. This codes for CASSVGREQFYTQYF. The rearrangement links TRBV9 to TRBJ2-3; weak D call: TRBD2 (5 bases). Germline V gene data show CDR1 as SGDLS and CDR2 as YYNGEE. This CDR3 comprises 15 residues. V was cut by 0 bases and J by 7 bases, with 15 bases left in between.

This clone was detected a few times. The chain links TRBV5-4 to TRBJ1-1, with D unclear. V lost 4 bases and J 0 bases, leaving 10 bases between the germline ends. This CDR3 is built from 14 residues. Germline lookup yields CDR1 SGHNT and CDR2 YYREEE (reference sequence). CDR3 region: CASSADTLNTEAFF. In DNA form, the CDR3 reads TGTGCCAGCAGCGCCGACACCTTGAACACTGAAGCTTTCTTT.

The chain carries TRBV27 and TRBJ1-5, with D possibly matching TRBD1 (5 bases). CDR1 and CDR2 (germline): MNHEY, SMNVEV (reference sequence). With 10 bases removed from V and 2 bases from J, the gap between germline ends came to 12 bases. CDR3 length: 13 amino acids. CDR3 sequence: CATGLGGNQPQHF. The CDR3 bases are TGTGCCACGGGATTAGGGGGCAATCAGCCCCAGCATTTT.

The rearrangement links TRBV2 to TRBJ1-4; a weak D match, TRBD1 (5 bases). CDR3 size: 12 residues. Germline values: CDR1 SNHLY, CDR2 FYNNEI. Between the trimmed V and J ends, which lost 6 bases and 8 bases, there was a span of 10 bases. The CDR3 loop reads CASSPDREKLFF. CDR3 in DNA: TGTGCCAGCAGCCCCGACAGAGAAAAACTGTTTTTT.

This chain connects TRBV5-1 to TRBJ2-3, with 13 bases matching TRBD2. The CDR3 is made up of 17 amino acids. The V gene's germline CDR1 is SGHRS and CDR2 YFSETQ. Losses at the gene ends were 4 bases for V and 3 bases for J; bases not matched to a gene: 8. The chain's CDR3 is CASSSGTSGVTTDTQYF. The CDR3 region has the DNA TGCGCCAGCAGCAGCGGGACTAGCGGGGTTACAACAGATACGCAGTATTTT.

This chain joins TRBV4-1 and TRBJ2-3; 7 nucleotides line up with TRBD1. Germline CDR1 and CDR2: MGHRA and YSYEKL. This CDR3 is built from 14 residues. After removal of 1 base from V and 6 bases from J, the junction contained 4 bases not matched to a gene. This CDR3 is CASSQAQTGDTQYF. The CDR3 DNA follows: TGCGCCAGCAGCCAAGCCCAGACAGGGGATACGCAGTATTTT.

The V gene is TRBV7-6, the J gene TRBJ2-2; D ambiguous. This CDR3 has 13 residues. Germline V gene sequence: CDR1 SGHVS, CDR2 FNYEAQ. V lost 6 bases and J lost 5, with 10 bases in between. CDR3 residues: CASRWAITGELFF. CDR3 nucleotide sequence: TGTGCCAGCAGATGGGCAATTACCGGGGAGCTGTTTTTT.

V usage is TRBV18 and J usage is TRBJ2-7, with 7 bases lining up with TRBD1. The V segment lost 1 base and the J segment 4 bases; nucleotides outside the gene matches: 10. The CDR3 runs 16 residues. The germline V gene has CDR1 KGHSH and CDR2 LQKENI. CDR3 in DNA: TGTGCCAGCTCACCACTAGCGTCAGGGGGTCGATACGAGCAGTACTTC. Translating it yields CASSPLASGGRYEQYF.

The chain has TRBV5-1 and TRBJ1-6; tentative D call: TRBD1 (5 bases). The germline V gene has CDR1 SGHRS and CDR2 YFSETQ. The CDR3 is 15 amino acids. V was shortened by 0 bases and J by 12 bases, with 16 bases between the two germline ends. CDR3 sequence reads: CASSLEAEGLLPLHF. The CDR3 region has the DNA TGCGCCAGCAGCTTGGAGGCCGAGGGGTTGTTACCCCTCCACTTT.